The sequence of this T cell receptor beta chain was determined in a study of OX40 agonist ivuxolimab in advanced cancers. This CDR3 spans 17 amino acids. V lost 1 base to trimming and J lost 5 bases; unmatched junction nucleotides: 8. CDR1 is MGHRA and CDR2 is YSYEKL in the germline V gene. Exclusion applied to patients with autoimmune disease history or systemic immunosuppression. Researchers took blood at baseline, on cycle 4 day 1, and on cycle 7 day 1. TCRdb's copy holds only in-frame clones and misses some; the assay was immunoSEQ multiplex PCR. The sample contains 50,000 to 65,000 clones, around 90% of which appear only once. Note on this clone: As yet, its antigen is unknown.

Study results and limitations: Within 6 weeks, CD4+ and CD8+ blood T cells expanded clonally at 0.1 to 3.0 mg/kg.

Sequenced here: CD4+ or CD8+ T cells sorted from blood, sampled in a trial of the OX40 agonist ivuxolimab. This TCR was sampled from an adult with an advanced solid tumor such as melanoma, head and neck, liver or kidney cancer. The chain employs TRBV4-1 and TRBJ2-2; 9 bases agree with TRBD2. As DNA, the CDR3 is TGCGCCAGCAGCCAAGTAGGGGCGCTAGCGGGAACCGGGGAGCTGTTTTTT. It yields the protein CASSQVGALAGTGELFF.